This is a list of T cell receptor beta chains from one sample in a study of cytomegalovirus exposure and HLA in healthy donors. TCRdb keeps only in-frame clones here, not all; method: immunoSEQ multiplex PCR. The repertoire includes 120,000 or so clones, about 10% of them detected once, and approximately 4.5% sits in the top ten. Sequenced: PBMCs. The source is a woman between 18 and 29 years old in good health and CMV-seropositive. Each CDR3 is given with its conserved first and last residue. The D gene is left open where the match is weak. Size values are once, few and many counts, or a class for expanded clones, and some rows have none.

TRBV2,.,TRBJ2-1,few,TGTGCCAGCAGTCGAAGGGATAGCTTGGGGAGTGAGCAGTTCTTC,CASSRRDSLGSEQFF
TRBV28,TRBD2,TRBJ2-7,few,TGTGCCAGCAGACCTAGCGGATACTACGAGCAGTACTTC,CASRPSGYYEQYF
TRBV5-1,TRBD1,TRBJ2-7,.,TGCGCCAGCAGCTTGGGACAGGGGATGTACTACGAGCAGTACTTC,CASSLGQGMYYEQYF
TRBV6-1,TRBD2,TRBJ2-3,.,TGTGCCAGCCGACTAGCGGGAGGTTCCACAGATACGCAGTATTTT,CASRLAGGSTDTQYF
TRBV13,.,TRBJ2-5,few,TGTGCCAGCAGCTTTAATCAGGGGGAGACCCAGTACTTC,CASSFNQGETQYF
TRBV6-5,TRBD1,TRBJ2-7,.,TGTGCCAGCAGTTACCGGACAGGGTTGAACGAGCAGTACTTC,CASSYRTGLNEQYF
TRBV7-3,TRBD2,TRBJ2-1,.,TGTGCCAGCAGCTTAACTACTAGCGGGAGGGCGGTCAATGAGCAGTTCTTC,CASSLTTSGRAVNEQFF
TRBV4-1,.,TRBJ2-1,.,TGCGCCAGCAGCCTAGGGGGTATCGAGCAGTTCTTC,CASSLGGIEQFF
TRBV27,TRBD1,TRBJ1-1,few,TGTGCCAGCAGTAACAGGGGGACTGAAGCTTTCTTT,CASSNRGTEAFF
TRBV21-1,.,TRBJ1-5,.,TGTGCCAGCAGGGGCAGGGTTAGCAATCAGCCCCAGCATTTT,CASRGRVSNQPQHF
TRBV20-1,.,TRBJ1-1,.,TGCAGTGCTCCCGAAGTGGGGCTAGCTTTCTTT,CSAPEVGLAFF
TRBV25-1,TRBD1,TRBJ1-2,.,TGTGCCAGCAGTGAGGGAGGACAGGCTGCATTCTATGGCTACACCTTC,CASSEGGQAAFYGYTF
TRBV4-1,TRBD2,TRBJ2-7,.,TGCGCCAGCAGCTCTAGCGGGAGCTCCTACGAGCAGTACTTC,CASSSSGSSYEQYF
TRBV4-1,.,TRBJ1-3,few,TGCGCCAGCAGCCAAGACCGTCTCCGGGGAAGCTCTGGAAACACCATATATTTT,CASSQDRLRGSSGNTIYF
TRBV25-1,TRBD2,TRBJ2-5,few,TGTGCCAGCAGTGCGCCGGGACTAGCGAAAGAGACCCAGTACTTC,CASSAPGLAKETQYF
TRBV2,TRBD2,TRBJ2-7,few,TGTGCCAGCAGTGAAAGACTAGCGGGACCATCTTACGAGCAGTACTTC,CASSERLAGPSYEQYF
TRBV2,TRBD2,TRBJ2-2,few,TGTGCCAGCCAACTAGCGGGAGGGAGCACCGGGGAGCTGTTTTTT,CASQLAGGSTGELFF
TRBV5-4,TRBD2,TRBJ2-3,few,TGTGCCAGCAGCCCGTACGGGAGCGGGAGGGGCGATACGCAGTATTTT,CASSPYGSGRGDTQYF
TRBV4-2,.,TRBJ2-2,.,TGTGCCAGCAGCCAAGCCTCCGGACAGTTCGGGGAGCTGTTTTTT,CASSQASGQFGELFF
TRBV7-9,TRBD2,TRBJ2-5,.,TGTGCCAGCAGCGGGCGAGGACTAGCGGGAGTAGGAAGGGAAAAGACCCAGTACTTC,CASSGRGLAGVGREKTQYF
TRBV6-5,.,TRBJ1-1,few,TGTGCCAGCAGCCAACAGGGCTCTCTGGGTGAAGCTTTCTTT,CASSQQGSLGEAFF
TRBV30,TRBD1,TRBJ1-1,.,TGTGCCTGGAGTTCTTCGACCGGGACAGGGGCCACTGAAGCTTTCTTT,CAWSSSTGTGATEAFF
TRBV11-3,.,TRBJ2-1,.,TGTGCCAGCAGCTTAGATACTACTAGCACTCAAACAGGTGAGCAGTTCTTC,CASSLDTTSTQTGEQFF
TRBV5-1,TRBD2,TRBJ2-3,few,TGCGCCAGCAGCTTAAATAGCGGGGGAGATACGCAGTATTTT,CASSLNSGGDTQYF
TRBV5-3,.,TRBJ1-4,few,TGTGCCAGAAGTAGCCCCAGGGTAGGGGAAAAACTGTTTTTT,CARSSPRVGEKLFF
TRBV9,TRBD2,TRBJ2-1,few,TGTGCCAGCAGCCCGGGACTAGCGGGATACAATGAGCAGTTCTTC,CASSPGLAGYNEQFF